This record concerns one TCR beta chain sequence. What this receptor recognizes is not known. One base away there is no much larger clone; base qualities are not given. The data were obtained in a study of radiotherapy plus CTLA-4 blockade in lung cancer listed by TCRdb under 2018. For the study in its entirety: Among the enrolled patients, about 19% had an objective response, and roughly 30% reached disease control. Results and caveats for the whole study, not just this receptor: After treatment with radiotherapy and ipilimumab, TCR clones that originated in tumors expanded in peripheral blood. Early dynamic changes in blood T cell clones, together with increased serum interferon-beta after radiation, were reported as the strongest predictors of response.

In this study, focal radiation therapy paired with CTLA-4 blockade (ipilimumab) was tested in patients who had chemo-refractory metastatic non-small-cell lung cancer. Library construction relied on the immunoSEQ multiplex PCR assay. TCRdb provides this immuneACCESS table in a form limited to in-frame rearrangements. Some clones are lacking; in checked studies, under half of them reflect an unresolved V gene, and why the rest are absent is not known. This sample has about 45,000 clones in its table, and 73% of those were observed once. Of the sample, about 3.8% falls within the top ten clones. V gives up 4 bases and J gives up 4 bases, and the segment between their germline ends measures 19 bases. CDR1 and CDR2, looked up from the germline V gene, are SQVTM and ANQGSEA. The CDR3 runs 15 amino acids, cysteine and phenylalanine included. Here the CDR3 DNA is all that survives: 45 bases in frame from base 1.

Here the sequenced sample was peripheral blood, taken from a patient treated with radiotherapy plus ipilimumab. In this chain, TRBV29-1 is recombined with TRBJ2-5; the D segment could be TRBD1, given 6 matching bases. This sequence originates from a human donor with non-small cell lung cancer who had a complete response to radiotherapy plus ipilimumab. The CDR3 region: CSVVVLGAQVETQYF. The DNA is TGCAGCGTTGTGGTTCTGGGGGCGCAGGTAGAGACCCAGTACTTC.